This TCR beta chain comes out of a study of blood T cell repertoires in COVID-19. This clone was observed once. How the authors handled the data: Reference gene primer amplification in the assay estimated nucleated cell counts. Measured with immunoSEQ multiplex PCR; TCRdb has only the in-frame clones, and not every one. V, J and clone size were drawn from that table, and D and trimming were deduced from the DNA. Found here are 300,000 to 450,000 clones, about 87% of them singletons; the top ten hold roughly 2%. Participants were aged about 18 to 100 years, lived in over 20 US areas, and enrolled virtually. The receptor was isolated from a middle-aged man in a cohort exposed to, infected with or recovered from COVID-19 (not recorded which). Sequencing was performed on PBMCs or T cells enriched from blood (not recorded which).

CDR3: CASSPYREGQPQHF. CDR3 nucleotides: TGTGCCAGCAGTCCTTACAGGGAGGGCCAGCCCCAGCATTTT. J is TRBJ1-5 and V is TRBV2, with D maybe TRBD1 (6 bases). V dropped 5 bases and J dropped 7 bases, with 15 bases sitting between them. CDR3 length: 14 amino acids. Germline-derived CDR1 and CDR2 are SNHLY and FYNNEI. Looking up the rest from reference TRBV2 and TRBJ1-5 gives the full variable domain: EPEVTQTPSHQVTQMGQEVILRCVPISNHLYFYWYRQILGQKVEFLVSFYNNEISEKSEIFDDQFSVERPDGSNFTLKIRSTKLEDSAMYFCASSPYREGQPQHFGDGTRLSIL.